Listed below are T cell receptor beta chains from one sample, sequenced in a study of T cell repertoires in cytomegalovirus infection. These TCRs are of unknown antigen specificity. MiXCR was run by TCRdb on the reads, yielding one entry per CDR3 protein. The repertoire consists of approximately 730,000 distinct CDR3 sequences, with 25% to 30% occurring once and the leading ten covering roughly 13%. The sequencing here drew on cultured CD8+ T cells from PBMCs, taken from culture after CMV antigen stimulation. The receptors were sampled from a human donor in good health (CMV status not recorded). Some clones in this sample may be carry-over from other donors' samples. Each CDR3 is given with its conserved first and last residue. The D gene is left open where the match is weak. Not all rows give a size; the values are once, few, many and, for expanded clones, a class.

j_call d_call clone_size v_call cdr3_aa cdr3_nt
TRBJ2-3 NA NA TRBV7-2 CASSLVWGPSNTQYF TGTGCCAGCAGCTTAGTGTGGGGGCCCTCAAATACGCAGTATTTT
TRBJ1-2 NA few TRBV12-3/TRBV12-4 CASSFQGLSYGYTF TGTGCCAGCAGTTTCCAGGGACTCTCCTATGGCTACACCTTC
TRBJ2-1 NA many TRBV7-3 CASSPPGGAENEQFF TGTGCCAGCAGCCCCCCTGGGGGGGCGGAGAATGAGCAGTTCTTC
TRBJ2-4 NA few TRBV19 CASSKVRNIQYF TGTGCCAGTAGTAAGGTTCGAAACATTCAGTACTTC
TRBJ2-7 NA few TRBV27 CASYGQYF TGTGCCTCCTACGGGCAGTACTTC
TRBJ2-7 TRBD1 NA TRBV12-3/TRBV12-4 CASSPPPGTATYEQYF TGTGCCAGCAGTCCCCCGCCGGGGACAGCTACCTACGAGCAGTACTTC
TRBJ2-1 NA NA TRBV11-3 CASSLDTESSYNEQFF TGTGCCAGCAGCTTAGATACGGAGAGCTCCTACAATGAGCAGTTCTTC
TRBJ2-3 NA few TRBV4-3 CASSQDARGRSTDTQYF TGCGCCAGCAGCCAAGATGCTAGGGGCCGGAGCACAGATACGCAGTATTTT
TRBJ2-1 NA many TRBV7-9 CASSISGPGDEQFF TGTGCCAGCAGCATCTCGGGCCCCGGGGATGAGCAGTTCTTC
TRBJ2-3 TRBD1 NA TRBV28 CASSRGGQGATDTQYF TGTGCCAGCAGTCGCGGCGGACAGGGGGCTACAGATACGCAGTATTTT
TRBJ1-5 TRBD1 many TRBV7-2 CASSDETGGHVGQPQHF TGTGCCAGCAGCGATGAGACAGGGGGCCATGTGGGTCAGCCCCAGCATTTT
TRBJ2-3 NA NA TRBV14 CASNGGVTDTQYF TGTGCCAGCAATGGGGGCGTCACAGATACGCAGTATTTT
TRBJ1-2 NA NA TRBV7-9 CASTSEGENYGYTF TGTGCCAGCACCTCGGAGGGGGAAAACTATGGCTACACCTTC
TRBJ2-1 TRBD1 NA TRBV4-1 CASSHAQGDEQFF TGCGCCAGCAGCCATGCACAGGGGGATGAGCAGTTCTTC
TRBJ1-2 TRBD1 NA TRBV20-1 CSVIVRQGAGGYTF TGCAGTGTGATAGTGAGACAGGGGGCTGGTGGCTACACCTTC
TRBJ2-7 NA NA TRBV27 CASSPRYDGYEQYF TGTGCCAGCAGTCCGCGGTACGACGGCTACGAGCAGTACTTC
TRBJ2-5 NA NA TRBV29-1 CSVEGAEGHQETQYF TGCAGCGTTGAAGGGGCAGAGGGGCATCAAGAGACCCAGTACTTC
TRBJ1-1 TRBD1 once TRBV10-3 CAISATPGQREAFF TGTGCCATCAGTGCGACGCCGGGACAGCGTGAAGCTTTCTTT